The clone carrying this TCR beta chain was recorded a few times. This entry is derived from a study of cytomegalovirus exposure and HLA in healthy donors. Primers for the PCR totalled 60 Vbeta and 13 Jbeta. Profiling relied on immunoSEQ multiplex PCR, and the TCRdb table lists in-frame clones only, not all of them. The sample carries 100,000 to 150,000 clones, 65% to 85% recorded once. Unmatched junction bases numbered 8, after V lost 1 base and J lost 0 bases. The CDR3 is made up of 17 amino acids. Germline V gene lookup returns CDR1 LNHDA and CDR2 SQIVND (reference sequence). The origin of this receptor is a man aged 50 to 60 in good health and CMV-seropositive. The sample was PBMCs. The genes are TRBV19 and TRBJ1-1; 7 bases match TRBD1. As DNA, the CDR3 is TGTGCCAGTAGTATAGGACAGGGAACGATCATGAACACTGAAGCTTTCTTT. Translated, it gives CASSIGQGTIMNTEAFF.